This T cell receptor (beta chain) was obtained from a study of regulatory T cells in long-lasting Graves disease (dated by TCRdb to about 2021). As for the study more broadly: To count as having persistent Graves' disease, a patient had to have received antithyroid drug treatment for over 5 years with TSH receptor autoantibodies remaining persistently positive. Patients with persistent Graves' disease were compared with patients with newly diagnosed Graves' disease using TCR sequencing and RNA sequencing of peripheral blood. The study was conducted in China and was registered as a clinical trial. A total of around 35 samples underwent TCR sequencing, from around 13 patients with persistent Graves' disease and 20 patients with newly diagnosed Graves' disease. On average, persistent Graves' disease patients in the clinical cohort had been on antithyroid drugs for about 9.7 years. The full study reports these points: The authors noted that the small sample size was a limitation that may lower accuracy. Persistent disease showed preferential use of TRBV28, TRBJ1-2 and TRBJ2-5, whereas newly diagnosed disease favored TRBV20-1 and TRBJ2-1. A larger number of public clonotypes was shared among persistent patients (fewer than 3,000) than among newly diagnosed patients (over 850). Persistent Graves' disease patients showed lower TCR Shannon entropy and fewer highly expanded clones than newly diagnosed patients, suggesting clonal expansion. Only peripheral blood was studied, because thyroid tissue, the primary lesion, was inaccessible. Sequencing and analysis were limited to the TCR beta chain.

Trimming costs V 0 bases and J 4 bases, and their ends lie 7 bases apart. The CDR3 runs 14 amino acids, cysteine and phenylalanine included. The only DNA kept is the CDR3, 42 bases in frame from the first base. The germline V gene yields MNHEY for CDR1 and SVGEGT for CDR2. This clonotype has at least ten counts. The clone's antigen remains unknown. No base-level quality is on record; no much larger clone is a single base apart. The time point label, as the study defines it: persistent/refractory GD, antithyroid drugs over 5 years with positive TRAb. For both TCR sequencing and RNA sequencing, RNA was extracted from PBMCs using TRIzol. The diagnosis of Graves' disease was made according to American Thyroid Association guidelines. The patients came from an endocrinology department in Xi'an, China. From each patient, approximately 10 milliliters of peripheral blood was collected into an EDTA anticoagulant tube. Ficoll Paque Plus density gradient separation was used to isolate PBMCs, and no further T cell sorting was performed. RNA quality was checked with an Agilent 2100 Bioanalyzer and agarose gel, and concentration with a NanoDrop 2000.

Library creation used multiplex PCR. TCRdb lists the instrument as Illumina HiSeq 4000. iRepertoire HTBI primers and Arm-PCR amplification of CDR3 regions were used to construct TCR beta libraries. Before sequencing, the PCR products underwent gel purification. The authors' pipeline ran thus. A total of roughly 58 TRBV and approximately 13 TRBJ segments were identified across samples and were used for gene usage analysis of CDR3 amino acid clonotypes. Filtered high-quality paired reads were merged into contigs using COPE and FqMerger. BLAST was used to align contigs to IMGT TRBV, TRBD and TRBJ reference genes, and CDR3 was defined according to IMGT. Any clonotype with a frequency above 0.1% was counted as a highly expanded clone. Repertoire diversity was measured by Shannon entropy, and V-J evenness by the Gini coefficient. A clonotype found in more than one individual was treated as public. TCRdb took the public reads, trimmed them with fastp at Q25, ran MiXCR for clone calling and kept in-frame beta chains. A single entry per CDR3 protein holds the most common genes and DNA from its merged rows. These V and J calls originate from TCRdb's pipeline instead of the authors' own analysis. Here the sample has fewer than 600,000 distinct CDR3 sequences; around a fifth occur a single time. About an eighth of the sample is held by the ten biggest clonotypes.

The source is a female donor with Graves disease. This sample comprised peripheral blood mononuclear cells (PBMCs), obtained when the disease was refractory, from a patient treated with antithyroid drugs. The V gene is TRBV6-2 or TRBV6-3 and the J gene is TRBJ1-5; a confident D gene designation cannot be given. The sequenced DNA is TGTGCCAGCAGTTACTCACCACCTAATCAGCCCCAGCATTTT. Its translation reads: CASSYSPPNQPQHF.